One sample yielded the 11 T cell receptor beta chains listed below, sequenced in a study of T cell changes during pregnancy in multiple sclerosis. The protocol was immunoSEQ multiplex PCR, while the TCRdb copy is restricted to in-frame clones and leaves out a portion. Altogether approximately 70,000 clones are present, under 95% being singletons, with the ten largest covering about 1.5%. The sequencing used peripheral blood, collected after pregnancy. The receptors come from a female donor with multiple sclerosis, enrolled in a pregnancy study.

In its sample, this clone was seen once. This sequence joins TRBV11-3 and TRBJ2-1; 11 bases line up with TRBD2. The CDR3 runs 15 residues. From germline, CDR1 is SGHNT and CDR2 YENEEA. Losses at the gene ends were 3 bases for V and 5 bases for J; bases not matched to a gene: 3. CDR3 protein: CASSFSGRDNNEQFF. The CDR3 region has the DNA TGTGCCAGCAGCTTTAGCGGGAGGGATAACAATGAGCAGTTCTTC.

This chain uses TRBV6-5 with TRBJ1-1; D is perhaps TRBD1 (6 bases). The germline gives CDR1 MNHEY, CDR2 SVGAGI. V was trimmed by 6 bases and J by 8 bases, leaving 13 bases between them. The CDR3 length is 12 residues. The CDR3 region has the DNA TGTGCCAGCAGCCCTACAGGGCTCGAAGCTTTCTTT. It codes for CASSPTGLEAFF.

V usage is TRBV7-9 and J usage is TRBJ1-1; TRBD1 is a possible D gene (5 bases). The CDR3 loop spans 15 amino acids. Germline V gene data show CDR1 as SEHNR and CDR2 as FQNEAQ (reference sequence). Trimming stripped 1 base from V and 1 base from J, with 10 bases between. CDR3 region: CASSLDWGSNTEAFF. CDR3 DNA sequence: TGTGCCAGCAGCTTAGATTGGGGCTCGAACACTGAAGCTTTCTTT.

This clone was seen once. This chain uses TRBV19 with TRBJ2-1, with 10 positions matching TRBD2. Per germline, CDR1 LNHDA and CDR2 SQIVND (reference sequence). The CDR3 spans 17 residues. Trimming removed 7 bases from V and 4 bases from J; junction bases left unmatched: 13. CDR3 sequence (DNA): TGTGCCAGTATGGGGTGGGCTAGCGGGAGTCATTACAATGAGCAGTTCTTC. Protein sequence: CASMGWASGSHYNEQFF.

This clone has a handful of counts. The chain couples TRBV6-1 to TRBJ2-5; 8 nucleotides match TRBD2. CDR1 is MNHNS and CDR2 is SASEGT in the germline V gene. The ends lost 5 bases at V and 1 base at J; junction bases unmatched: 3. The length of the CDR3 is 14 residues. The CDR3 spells CASSLSGGQETQYF. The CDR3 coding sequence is TGTGCCAGCAGTTTGAGCGGGGGCCAAGAGACCCAGTACTTC.

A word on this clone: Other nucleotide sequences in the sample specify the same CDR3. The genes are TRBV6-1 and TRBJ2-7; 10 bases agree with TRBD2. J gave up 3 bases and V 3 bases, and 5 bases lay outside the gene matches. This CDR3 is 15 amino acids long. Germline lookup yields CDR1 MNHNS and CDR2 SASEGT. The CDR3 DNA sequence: TGTGCCAGCAGTGAGGGATTAGCGGGAGGCTACGAGCAGTACTTC. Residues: CASSEGLAGGYEQYF.

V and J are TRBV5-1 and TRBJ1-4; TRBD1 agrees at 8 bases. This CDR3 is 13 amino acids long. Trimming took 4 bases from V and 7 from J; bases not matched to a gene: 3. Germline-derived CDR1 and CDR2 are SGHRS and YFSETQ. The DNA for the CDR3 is TGCGCCAGCAGCCCGACAGGGGTTGAAAAACTGTTTTTT. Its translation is CASSPTGVEKLFF.

In DNA form, the CDR3 reads TGTGCCTGGAGTGTACCAGCGGACTTCTACAATGAGCAGTTCTTC. It codes for CAWSVPADFYNEQFF. The chain recombines TRBV30 with TRBJ2-1, with D possibly TRBD2 on 5 matching bases. Germline values: CDR1 GTSNPN, CDR2 SVGIG (reference sequence). The CDR3 totals 15 residues. V lost 0 bases and J lost 3, with 12 bases in between.

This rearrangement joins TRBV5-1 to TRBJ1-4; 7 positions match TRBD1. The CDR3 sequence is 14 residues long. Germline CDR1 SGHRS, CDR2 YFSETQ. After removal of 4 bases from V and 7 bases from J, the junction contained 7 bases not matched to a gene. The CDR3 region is CASSRDRDAEKLFF. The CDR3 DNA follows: TGCGCCAGCAGCCGAGACAGGGACGCTGAAAAACTGTTTTTT.

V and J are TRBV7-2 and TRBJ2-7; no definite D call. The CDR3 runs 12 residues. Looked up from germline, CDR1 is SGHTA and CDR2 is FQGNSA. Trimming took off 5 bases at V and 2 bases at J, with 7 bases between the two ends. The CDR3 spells CASSVLAYEQYF. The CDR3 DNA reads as TGTGCCAGCAGCGTACTGGCCTACGAGCAGTACTTC.

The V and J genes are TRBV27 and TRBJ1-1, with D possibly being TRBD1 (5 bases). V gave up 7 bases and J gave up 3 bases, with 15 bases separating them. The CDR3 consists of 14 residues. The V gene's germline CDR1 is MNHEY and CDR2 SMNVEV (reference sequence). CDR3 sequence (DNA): TGTGCCAGCAATCCGAGGGGACTGGACACTGAAGCTTTCTTT. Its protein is CASNPRGLDTEAFF.